This TCR beta chain was identified during a study of shared clonotypes between healthy human individuals. Study findings and constraints: Naive subsets, compared against memory subsets, generally had larger estimated richness values. A handful of donors had about 5.1% of their naive CD4 clonotypes in common. In contrast to clonotypes shared by all four donors, non-shared clonotypes had lower generation probabilities.

This clone was picked up a small number of times. What it binds is not known. V was cut by 1 base and J by 2 bases, with 11 bases left in between. This CDR3 spans 15 amino acids. In germline, CDR1 is SGHRS, CDR2 YFSETQ. Generated by immunoSEQ multiplex PCR, the TCRdb table keeps only in-frame clones and is missing some. The sample has 800,000 to 1,200,000 clones; around 78% are singletons. The origin of this receptor is a man in his late teens or twenties in good health. Some clones in this sample may be carry-over from other donors' samples. The material sequenced was memory CD4+ T cells from PBMCs. Subset specified: CD45RA-negative fraction. The rearrangement uses TRBV5-1 and TRBJ2-3; D tentatively reads TRBD1 or TRBD2 (5 bases each). The CDR3 sequence: CASSLRGVSTDTQYF. The CDR3 bases are TGCGCCAGCAGCTTGCGAGGGGTGTCCACAGATACGCAGTATTTT.